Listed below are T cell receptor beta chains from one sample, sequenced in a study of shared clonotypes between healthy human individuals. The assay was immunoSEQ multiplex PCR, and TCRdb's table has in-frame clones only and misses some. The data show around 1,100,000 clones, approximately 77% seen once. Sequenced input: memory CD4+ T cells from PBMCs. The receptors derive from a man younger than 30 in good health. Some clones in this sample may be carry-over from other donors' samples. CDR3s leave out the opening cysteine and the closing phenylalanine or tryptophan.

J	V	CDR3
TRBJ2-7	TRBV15	ATSKSGTPQQY
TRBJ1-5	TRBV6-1	ASSAAGGSNQPQH
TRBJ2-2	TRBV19	ASSIRSGGFADTGELF
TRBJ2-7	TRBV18	ASSLGLAPNEQY
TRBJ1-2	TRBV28	ASSPTGRNYGYT
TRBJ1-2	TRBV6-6	ASSPSGQGGYT
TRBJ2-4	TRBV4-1	ASSQDKTGETLLTKNIQY
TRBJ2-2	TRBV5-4	ASTPGGSLRRGELF
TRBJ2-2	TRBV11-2	ASSLGTVGGELF
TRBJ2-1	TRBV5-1	ASSELAGGLGEQF
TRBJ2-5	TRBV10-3	AIRASGSETQY
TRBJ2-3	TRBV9	ASSSSLAGAQDTQY
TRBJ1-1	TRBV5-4	ASSLGRMGRYTEAF
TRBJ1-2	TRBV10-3	AIRKEGAYGYT
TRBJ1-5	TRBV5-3	ARSRTGNGPNQPQH